Presented here are 27 T cell receptor beta chains from one specimen sequenced in a study of blood T cell repertoires in COVID-19. Method: immunoSEQ multiplex PCR; TCRdb's copy keeps in-frame clones and lacks some. The sample gives approximately 290,000 clones, 70% to 90% of which show up once; more than 3.5% is in the top ten. The material sequenced was PBMCs or T cells enriched from blood (not recorded which). The receptors stem from a woman between 25 and 40 years old who had recovered from COVID-19.

This clone showed up just a few times. The rearrangement uses TRBV9 and TRBJ2-7; 10 nucleotides match TRBD1. The CDR3 length is 14 residues. Germline assignment: CDR1 SGDLS and CDR2 YYNGEE. V gave up 3 bases and J gave up 0 bases; unmatched junction bases: 0. The CDR3 spells CASSGTGGSYEQYF. The CDR3 DNA follows: TGTGCCAGCAGCGGGACAGGGGGCTCCTACGAGCAGTACTTC.

This clone was observed a handful of times. The identical CDR3 is also encoded by other nucleotide sequences in the sample. The chain employs TRBV5-1 and TRBJ1-3, with D unclear. The CDR3 has 15 residues. The germline gives CDR1 SGHRS, CDR2 YFSETQ. V was clipped by 0 bases and J by 0 bases, with 7 bases between them. This chain's CDR3 is CASSLGASSGNTIYF. CDR3 nucleotides: TGCGCCAGCAGCTTGGGGGCCTCCTCTGGAAACACCATATATTTT. The variable domain in full, with the rest retrieved from reference TRBV5-1 and TRBJ1-3, is KAGVTQTPRYLIKTRGQQVTLSCSPISGHRSVSWYQQTPGQGLQFLFEYFSETQRNKGNFPGRFSGRQFSNSRSEMNVSTLELGDSALYLCASSLGASSGNTIYFGEGSWLTVV.

The chain has TRBV24-1 and TRBJ2-7, with 7 bases aligning to TRBD2. Germline CDR1 reads KGHDR; CDR2 reads SFDVKD. The CDR3 spans 14 residues. V dropped 6 bases and J dropped 4; count of bases not matched to a gene: 8. This CDR3 is CATSTTAGAYEQYF. The CDR3 region has the DNA TGTGCCACCAGTACAACGGCGGGAGCGTACGAGCAGTACTTC.

The chain is built from TRBV5-4 and TRBJ2-6; 8 bases are shared with TRBD1. Germline CDR1 reads SGHNT; CDR2 reads YYREEE (reference sequence). CDR3 length equals 18 residues. J was trimmed by 4 bases and V by 4 bases; bases with no gene match: 13. The DNA of the CDR3 is TGTGCCAGCAGCACCGACAGGGGTGCCCTCTACGGGGCCAACGTCCTGACTTTC. This translates into CASSTDRGALYGANVLTF.

The chain links TRBV29-1 to TRBJ1-1; D might be TRBD1 (5 bases). CDR3 length equals 13 residues. Trimming removed 6 bases from V and 0 bases from J, with 11 bases in between. CDR1 and CDR2 (germline): SQVTM, ANQGSEA. The CDR3: CSVGGTMNTEAFF. CDR3 nucleotides: TGCAGCGTGGGAGGGACCATGAACACTGAAGCTTTCTTT. Full variable domain (rest looked up from reference TRBV29-1 and TRBJ1-1): SAVISQKPSRDICQRGTSLTIQCQVDSQVTMMFWYRQQPGQSLTLIATANQGSEATYESGFVIDKFPISRPNLTFSTLTVSNMSPEDSSIYLCSVGGTMNTEAFFGQGTRLTVV.

The chain has TRBV12-5 and TRBJ1-4; tentatively, D is TRBD1 (6 bases). CDR1 and CDR2 from the germline V gene are LGHNT and FRNRAP. Deletions cut 10 bases from V and 5 bases from J, with 17 bases between. This CDR3 region has 14 residues. CDR3 protein: CAMRSRGRNEKLFF. CDR3 sequence (DNA): TGTGCTATGCGTTCTAGGGGGAGAAATGAAAAACTGTTTTTT.

In nucleotides, the CDR3 is TGTGCCAGCAGCTTGGCAGGGTTGGCTGAAGCTTTCTTT. Amino acids: CASSLAGLAEAFF. V and J are TRBV5-4 and TRBJ1-1, with a weak D call TRBD1 (5 bases). The length of the CDR3 is 13 residues. Trimming removed 0 bases from V and 6 bases from J, with 9 bases in between. Germline CDR1 SGHNT, CDR2 YYREEE (reference sequence).

To note about this clone: Distinct nucleotide sequences in the sample also encode this CDR3. The chain links TRBV28 to TRBJ2-2, with D possibly TRBD1 on 6 matching bases. The CDR3 length is 16 residues. V shed 4 bases and J shed 1 base, with 13 bases lying between them. The V gene's germline CDR1 is MDHEN and CDR2 SYDVKM. This CDR3 is CASSSPGHRNTGELFF. The CDR3 DNA sequence: TGTGCCAGCAGTTCTCCGGGACACCGGAACACCGGGGAGCTGTTTTTT. Full variable domain (remainder filled in from reference TRBV28 and TRBJ2-2): DVKVTQSSRYLVKRTGEKVFLECVQDMDHENMFWYRQDPGLGLRLIYFSYDVKMKEKGDIPEGYSVSREKKERFSLILESASTNQTSMYLCASSSPGHRNTGELFFGEGSRLTVL.

The chain employs TRBV6-5 and TRBJ1-3; D might be TRBD1 (5 bases). V was pared by 5 bases and J by 1 base, with 6 bases between. The length of the CDR3 is 13 residues. Germline CDR1 is MNHEY and CDR2 is SVGAGI. CDR3 amino acids: CASSRQSGNTIYF. The CDR3 DNA sequence: TGTGCCAGCAGTCGACAGTCTGGAAACACCATATATTTT.

The J gene is TRBJ1-6, the V gene TRBV5-1; 8 nucleotides match TRBD1. Per the germline V gene, CDR1 is SGHRS and CDR2 is YFSETQ. The CDR3 spans 15 residues. The ends lost 2 bases at V and 7 bases at J; junction bases unmatched: 5. CDR3 nucleotides: TGCGCCAGCAGCTTAGGACAGGGAAGAAATTCACCCCTCCACTTT. It encodes CASSLGQGRNSPLHF.

V gene TRBV3-1 (or the pseudogene TRBV3-2) combines with J gene TRBJ2-1; TRBD2 agrees at 9 bases. With 1 base clipped from V and 5 bases from J, the junction kept 6 bases outside the gene matches. CDR3 length: 16 residues. The V gene's germline CDR1 is LGHDT and CDR2 YNNKEL (reference sequence). The CDR3 protein is CASSQATSGADNEQFF. The DNA of the CDR3 is TGTGCCAGCAGCCAAGCGACTAGCGGCGCAGACAATGAGCAGTTCTTC.

This clone was seen only a few times. This chain links TRBV5-6 with TRBJ1-3, with D unclear. Germline V lookup: CDR1 SGHDT, CDR2 YYEEEE. The CDR3 has 16 residues. Trimming left V 0 bases short and J 5 bases short, with 15 bases between. Here the CDR3 reads CASSLEGGSTRNTIYF. CDR3 nucleotide sequence: TGTGCCAGCAGCTTGGAGGGAGGCAGTACTAGAAACACCATATATTTT.

This clone was detected ten times or more. The rearrangement links TRBV18 to TRBJ1-2; 9 nucleotides line up with TRBD1. V shed 4 bases, J shed 2 bases, and the junction held 5 bases outside the gene matches. The CDR3 consists of 15 residues. In germline, CDR1 is KGHSH, CDR2 LQKENI. CDR3 in DNA: TGTGCCAGCTCACTAAGGGACAGGGCCAACTATGGCTACACCTTC. This codes for CASSLRDRANYGYTF.

V is TRBV2 and J is TRBJ1-6, with a tentative D call TRBD1 (5 bases). Germline lookup yields CDR1 SNHLY and CDR2 FYNNEI. There are 15 residues in the CDR3. V lost 8 bases and J 0 bases, leaving 11 bases between the germline ends. In DNA form, the CDR3 reads TGTGCCAGCGTGGGGCAGAGCTCCTATAATTCACCCCTCCACTTT. Residues: CASVGQSSYNSPLHF.

V usage is TRBV7-9 and J usage is TRBJ2-1, with D unresolved. The CDR3 is 15 amino acids. Germline V gene sequence: CDR1 SEHNR, CDR2 FQNEAQ (reference sequence). V was trimmed by 6 bases and J by 0 bases, leaving 12 bases between them. The CDR3 spells CASSPTESSYNEQFF. The DNA for the CDR3 is TGTGCCAGCAGTCCCACCGAGAGCTCCTACAATGAGCAGTTCTTC.

V usage is TRBV28 and J usage is TRBJ1-5; 8 bases are a match to TRBD1. J gave up 2 bases and V 6 bases, and 9 bases lay outside the gene matches. The CDR3 is 16 residues long. The germline CDR1 and CDR2 sequences are MDHEN and SYDVKM. In DNA, the CDR3 is TGTGCCAGCAGCCGTCAGGGGGCTGGAGGCAATCAGCCCCAGCATTTT. Amino acid sequence: CASSRQGAGGNQPQHF.

This sequence joins TRBV27 and TRBJ1-2; a possible D gene is TRBD1 (5 bases). Germline-derived CDR1 and CDR2 are MNHEY and SMNVEV (reference sequence). CDR3 length: 13 amino acids. V was trimmed by 3 bases and J by 5 bases, leaving 10 bases between them. The CDR3 DNA reads TGTGCCAGCAGTTTTAGGGGTGCTTATGGCTACACCTTC. As protein: CASSFRGAYGYTF.

The chain is built from TRBV6-5 and TRBJ2-7, with no clear D. CDR1 MNHEY and CDR2 SVGAGI come from the germline V gene. The CDR3 spans 14 residues. Trimming took 2 bases from V and 1 from J, leaving 9 bases between them. Here the CDR3 reads CASSYRARSYEQYF. The CDR3 DNA sequence: TGTGCCAGCAGTTACCGCGCGAGATCCTACGAGCAGTACTTC.

This clone came up many times. The CDR3 nucleotides read TGTGCCAGCAGCTCCCCTGGCCTAGCGGGAGTCTACGAGCAGTACTTC. Translation: CASSSPGLAGVYEQYF. The chain uses TRBV11-2 and TRBJ2-7; 10 positions match TRBD2. The CDR3 has 16 amino acids. Per the germline V gene, CDR1 is SGHAT and CDR2 is FQNNGV. Trimming removed 4 bases from V and 3 bases from J; junction bases left unmatched: 9.

This clone occurred a few times. This chain connects TRBV18 to TRBJ1-3, with D maybe TRBD1 (6 bases). This CDR3 spans 15 amino acids. Germline CDR1 KGHSH, CDR2 LQKENI. Trimming pared 6 bases from V and 0 bases from J, leaving 12 bases between. Written as DNA, the CDR3 is TGTGCCAGCTCCCTCGACAGGTACTCTGGAAACACCATATATTTT. This sequence encodes CASSLDRYSGNTIYF.

This rearrangement joins TRBV7-2 to TRBJ2-3, with D unresolved. V was clipped by 2 bases and J by 1 base, with 10 bases between them. Germline V gene data show CDR1 as SGHTA and CDR2 as FQGNSA. The CDR3 runs 15 residues. CDR3 bases: TGTGCCAGCAGCTTACTGGCGCGGCGCACAGATACGCAGTATTTT. This encodes CASSLLARRTDTQYF.

This clone was detected a few times. The chain is built from TRBV3-1 (or the pseudogene TRBV3-2) and TRBJ1-3; 7 bases map to TRBD1. Germline V gene sequence: CDR1 LGHDT, CDR2 YNNKEL (reference sequence). The length of the CDR3 is 14 residues. J was trimmed by 4 bases and V by 7 bases; bases with no gene match: 7. CDR3 amino acids: CASKQTGLGNTIYF. The CDR3 coding sequence is TGTGCCAGCAAACAGACAGGGTTAGGAAACACCATATATTTT.

The CDR3 nucleotides are TGTGCCAGCAGCTCATATCACGGGACAGAAGAGACCCAGTACTTC. This gives the protein CASSSYHGTEETQYF. The V and J genes are TRBV7-8 and TRBJ2-5; TRBD1 matches 7 bases. The germline gives CDR1 SGHVS, CDR2 FQNEAQ. The CDR3 loop spans 15 amino acids. V was clipped by 4 bases and J by 3 bases; unmatched bases: 8.

This clone was recorded once. The chain combines TRBV18 with TRBJ1-1; 8 bases are shared with TRBD1. The CDR3 loop spans 15 amino acids. V gave up 4 bases and J gave up 0 bases; unmatched junction bases: 4. Per the germline V gene, CDR1 is KGHSH and CDR2 is LQKENI. The CDR3: CASSQQTGVNTEAFF. CDR3 DNA: TGTGCCAGCTCACAACAGACAGGGGTGAACACTGAAGCTTTCTTT.

This chain links TRBV7-9 with TRBJ1-2, with no clear D. The germline CDR1 and CDR2 sequences are SEHNR and FQNEAQ (reference sequence). Trimming pared 3 bases from V and 0 bases from J, leaving 5 bases between. This CDR3 comprises 13 residues. The CDR3 DNA is TGTGCCAGCAGCTTCGACACTAACTATGGCTACACCTTC. Protein: CASSFDTNYGYTF.

The gene calls are TRBV6-5 and TRBJ2-7, with TRBD2 as a possible D gene (5 bases). Trimming stripped 10 bases from V and 0 bases from J, with 16 bases between. The CDR3 contains 14 residues. CDR1 is MNHEY, CDR2 SVGAGI, per germline. CDR3 protein: CATFQTGFSYEQYF. The CDR3 bases are TGTGCCACCTTTCAGACGGGATTCTCCTACGAGCAGTACTTC.

This clone appeared a few times. The V gene is TRBV5-1, the J gene TRBJ2-6; D gene unclear. V shed 4 bases and J shed 4 bases, with 12 bases lying between them. Germline V gives CDR1 SGHRS, CDR2 YFSETQ. This CDR3 region has 15 residues. The CDR3 loop reads CASSLVEAGANVLTF. The CDR3 DNA reads TGCGCCAGCAGCCTAGTAGAGGCCGGGGCCAACGTCCTGACTTTC.